The T cell receptor beta chain described here comes from a study of blood T cell repertoires in COVID-19. Study-wide context: Whether acute or convalescent, the COVID-19 samples came from the United States, Italy and Spain.

Method: immunoSEQ multiplex PCR; TCRdb's copy keeps in-frame clones and lacks some. Of about 230,000 clones in the sample, roughly 82% are singletons; the top ten hold 1.4%. Germline V gives CDR1 SQVTM, CDR2 ANQGSEA. The V segment lost 7 bases and the J segment 4 bases; nucleotides outside the gene matches: 5. There are 13 residues in the CDR3. The TCR originated in a woman in her thirties or forties who had recovered from COVID-19. The gene calls are TRBV29-1 and TRBJ1-5; the match to TRBD1 covers 9 bases. Input material: peripheral blood. The CDR3, as DNA: TGCAGCGCTGGACAGGGGATTAATCAGCCCCAGCATTTT. It translates to CSAGQGINQPQHF.